The present TCR beta chain was sequenced within a study of CD8+ T cells in alopecia areata (dated by TCRdb to 2016 to 2019). Study-wide context: High-throughput TCRbeta sequencing was used to examine T cell clonal expansion in alopecia areata in both the C3H/HeJ mouse model and human patients. Human TCRbeta sequencing covered scalp tissue and sorted CD4+ and CD8+ peripheral blood T cells from patchy and totalis/universalis alopecia areata patients and healthy controls. Clonality in the scalp was compared among normal scalp (n=4), patchy alopecia areata scalp (n=8), and alopecia totalis/universalis scalp (n=8). RNA was obtained with the PAXgene miRNA kit for fixed scalp, the miRNeasy kit for PBMCs, and the RNeasy kit for mouse skin. Amplification of TCRbeta CDR3 regions was done by immunoSEQ multiplex PCR using 35 Vbeta forward primers and 13 Jbeta reverse primers.

Libraries were built with the immunoSEQ multiplex PCR assay. To provide template for TCR sequencing, every sample had RNA extracted and reverse transcribed into cDNA. First-strand cDNA was synthesized using SuperScript III with a 2:1 mix of oligo-dT and random hexamers. A synthetic immune receptor repertoire was used to gauge amplification bias, and whatever bias remained was removed computationally. The original pipeline was this. Raw reads were preprocessed to remove errors, and CDR3 was defined according to IMGT conventions as the region from the conserved cysteine to phenylalanine. Clonality was computed by normalizing Shannon entropy by log2 of the number of productive unique TCRs and subtracting the result from 1. Scalp TCRbeta sequences were cross-referenced with sorted blood CD4 and CD8 repertoires so that the CD4 or CD8 identity of scalp clones could be inferred. TCRdb provides this immuneACCESS table in a form limited to in-frame rearrangements. Some clones are lacking; in checked studies, under half of them reflect an unresolved V gene, and why the rest are absent is not known. The DNA gave D and trimming, while V, J and clone size come from that table. For this sample the table gives roughly 150,000 clones, of which 62% were detected only once. Of the sample, approximately 34% falls within the top ten clones.

This clone occurred a few times. Its antigen is not yet known. The record has no base qualities; no much larger clone is one base away. After PBMCs were isolated by density centrifugation and stained for CD3, CD4 and CD8, a FACSAria was used to sort CD4+ and CD8+ T cells. Scalp biopsies and blood samples were obtained from unaffected controls. Trimming costs V 4 bases and J 4 bases, and their ends lie 15 bases apart. Measured from the cysteine to the phenylalanine, the CDR3 is 15 residues long. The entry retains the CDR3 DNA only, 45 bases that are in frame from base 1. CDR1 and CDR2, per the germline V gene (reference sequence), are SGHNT and YYREEE. Findings and caveats that apply to the study as a whole: Scalp TCR repertoire analysis is complicated because resident alphabeta T cells in normal human skin are also sequenced, whereas mouse skin is dominated by gammadelta T cells. Lesional scalp, especially in alopecia totalis/universalis, showed higher clonality and more expanded CD8+ clones than normal scalp, suggesting antigenic drive. TCR sequences shared between patients were less clear than in mice, possibly partly because of HLA diversity in the patient population.

The origin of this receptor is a human donor in good health. This chain is built from TRBV5-4 and TRBJ2-1; D gene: possibly TRBD2, on 5 matching bases. Sequenced input: CD8+ T cells sorted from blood. This receptor carries the CDR3 CASSLWRVAYNEQFF. Here is the DNA: TGTGCCAGCAGCCTCTGGCGGGTGGCATACAATGAGCAGTTCTTC.